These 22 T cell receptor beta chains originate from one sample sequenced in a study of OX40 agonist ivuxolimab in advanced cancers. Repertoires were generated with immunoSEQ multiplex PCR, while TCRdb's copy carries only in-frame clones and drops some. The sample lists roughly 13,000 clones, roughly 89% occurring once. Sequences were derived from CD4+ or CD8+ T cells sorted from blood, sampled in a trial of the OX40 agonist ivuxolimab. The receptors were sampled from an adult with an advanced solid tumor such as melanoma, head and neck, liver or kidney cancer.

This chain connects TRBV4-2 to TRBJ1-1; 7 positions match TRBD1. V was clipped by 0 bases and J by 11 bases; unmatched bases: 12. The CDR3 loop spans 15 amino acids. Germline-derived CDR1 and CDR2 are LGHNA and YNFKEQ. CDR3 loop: CASSQEGTAERVAFF. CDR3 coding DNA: TGTGCCAGCAGCCAAGAAGGGACAGCCGAGAGGGTGGCTTTCTTT.

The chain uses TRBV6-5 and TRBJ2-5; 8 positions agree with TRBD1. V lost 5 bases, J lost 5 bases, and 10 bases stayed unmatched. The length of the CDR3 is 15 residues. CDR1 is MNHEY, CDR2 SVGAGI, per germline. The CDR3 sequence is CASSRTGIGGETQYF. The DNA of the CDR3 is TGTGCCAGCAGTAGGACAGGGATTGGGGGGGAGACCCAGTACTTC.

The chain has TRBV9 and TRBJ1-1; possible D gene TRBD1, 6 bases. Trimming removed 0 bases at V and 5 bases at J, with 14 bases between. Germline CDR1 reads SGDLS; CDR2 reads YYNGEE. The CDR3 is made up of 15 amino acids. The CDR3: CASSVGFRGRTEAFF. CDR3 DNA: TGTGCCAGCAGCGTAGGATTCCGGGGGCGAACTGAAGCTTTCTTT.

The CDR3 DNA is TGTGCCAGCAGCTCCCAGGGGGCCCCCGGAGTTGCTGAAGCTTTCTTT. Translating gives CASSSQGAPGVAEAFF. The chain joins TRBV7-3 to TRBJ1-1, with TRBD1 matching 8 bases. Germline assignment: CDR1 SGHTA and CDR2 FQGTGA. The CDR3 contains 16 residues. V lost 4 bases, J lost 6 bases, and 13 bases stayed unmatched.

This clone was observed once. Here the CDR3 reads CASSDWGGKETQYF. The CDR3 DNA sequence: TGTGCCAGCAGTGACTGGGGGGGGAAAGAGACCCAGTACTTC. V and J are TRBV6-1 and TRBJ2-5; TRBD2 agrees at 7 bases. The ends lost 3 bases at V and 3 bases at J; junction bases unmatched: 4. This CDR3 contains 14 residues. The germline V gene encodes CDR1 MNHNS and CDR2 SASEGT.

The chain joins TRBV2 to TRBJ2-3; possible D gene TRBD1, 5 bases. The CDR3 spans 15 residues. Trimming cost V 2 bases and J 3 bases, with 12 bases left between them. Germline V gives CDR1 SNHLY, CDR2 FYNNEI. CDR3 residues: CASSERAGFTDTQYF. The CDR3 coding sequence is TGTGCCAGCAGTGAAAGGGCAGGGTTTACAGATACGCAGTATTTT.

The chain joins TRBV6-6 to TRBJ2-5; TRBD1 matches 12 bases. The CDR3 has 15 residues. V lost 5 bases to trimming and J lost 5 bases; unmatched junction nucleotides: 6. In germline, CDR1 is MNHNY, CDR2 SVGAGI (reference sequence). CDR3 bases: TGTGCCAGCAGTCTCGGGACAGGGGGCGCGGAGACCCAGTACTTC. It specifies CASSLGTGGAETQYF.

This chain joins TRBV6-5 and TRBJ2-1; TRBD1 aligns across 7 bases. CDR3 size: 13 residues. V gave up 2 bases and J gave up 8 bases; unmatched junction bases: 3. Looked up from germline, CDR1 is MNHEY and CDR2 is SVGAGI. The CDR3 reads CASSYERGHEQFF. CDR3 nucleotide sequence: TGTGCCAGCAGTTACGAAAGGGGGCATGAGCAGTTCTTC.

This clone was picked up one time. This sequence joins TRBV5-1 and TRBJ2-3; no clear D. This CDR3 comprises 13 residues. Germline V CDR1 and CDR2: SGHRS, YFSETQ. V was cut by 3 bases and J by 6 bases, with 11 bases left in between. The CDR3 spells CASSSNTWDTQYF. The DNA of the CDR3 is TGCGCCAGCAGCTCAAACACCTGGGATACGCAGTATTTT.

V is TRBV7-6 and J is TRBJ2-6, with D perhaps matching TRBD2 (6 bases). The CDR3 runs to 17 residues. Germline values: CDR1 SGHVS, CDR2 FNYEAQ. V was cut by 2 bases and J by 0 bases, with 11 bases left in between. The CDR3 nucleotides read TGTGCCAGCAGCTTATCGGGACTCCGCTCTGGGGCCAACGTCCTGACTTTC. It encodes CASSLSGLRSGANVLTF.

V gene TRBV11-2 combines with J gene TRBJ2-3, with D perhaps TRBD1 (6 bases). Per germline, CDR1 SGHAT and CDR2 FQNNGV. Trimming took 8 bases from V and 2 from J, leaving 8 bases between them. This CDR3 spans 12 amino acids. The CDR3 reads CASEGDTDTQYF. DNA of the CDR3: TGTGCCAGCGAGGGGGACACAGATACGCAGTATTTT.

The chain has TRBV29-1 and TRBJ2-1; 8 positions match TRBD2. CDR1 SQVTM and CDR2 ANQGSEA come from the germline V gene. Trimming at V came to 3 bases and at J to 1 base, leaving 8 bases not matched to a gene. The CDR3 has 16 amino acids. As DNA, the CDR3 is TGCAGCGTTGAGAGCAGCGGGGGCCGATCCTACAATGAGCAGTTCTTC. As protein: CSVESSGGRSYNEQFF.

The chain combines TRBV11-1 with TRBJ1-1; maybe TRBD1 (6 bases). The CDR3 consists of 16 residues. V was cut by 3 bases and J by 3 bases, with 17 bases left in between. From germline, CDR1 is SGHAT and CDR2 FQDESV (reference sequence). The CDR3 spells CASSFLADRTYTEAFF. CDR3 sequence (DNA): TGTGCCAGCAGCTTTTTGGCGGACAGAACATACACTGAAGCTTTCTTT.

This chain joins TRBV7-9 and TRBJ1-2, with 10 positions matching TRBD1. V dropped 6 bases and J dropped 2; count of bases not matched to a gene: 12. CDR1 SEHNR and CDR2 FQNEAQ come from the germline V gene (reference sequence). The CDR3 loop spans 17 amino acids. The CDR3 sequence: CASSPSGTGVLNYGYTF. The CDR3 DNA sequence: TGTGCCAGCAGTCCCTCCGGGACAGGGGTCCTAAACTATGGCTACACCTTC.

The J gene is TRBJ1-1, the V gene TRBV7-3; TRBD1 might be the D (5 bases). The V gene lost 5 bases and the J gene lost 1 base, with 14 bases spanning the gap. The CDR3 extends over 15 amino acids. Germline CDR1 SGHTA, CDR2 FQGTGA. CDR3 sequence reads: CASSPSGRTNTEAFF. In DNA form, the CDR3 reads TGTGCCAGCAGCCCCTCGGGACGAACGAACACTGAAGCTTTCTTT.

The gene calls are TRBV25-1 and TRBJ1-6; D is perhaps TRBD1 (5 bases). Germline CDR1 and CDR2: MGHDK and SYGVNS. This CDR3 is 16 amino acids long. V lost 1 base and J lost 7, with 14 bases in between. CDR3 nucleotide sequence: TGTGCCAGCAGTGAATCTGGGACGAAAAGAAATTCACCCCTCCACTTT. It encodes CASSESGTKRNSPLHF.

The CDR3 reads CASRGQGRFEKLFF. As DNA, the CDR3 is TGTGCCAGCAGGGGACAGGGGAGGTTCGAAAAACTGTTTTTT. The rearrangement links TRBV2 to TRBJ1-4; TRBD1 matches at 10 bases. Germline CDR1 is SNHLY and CDR2 is FYNNEI. CDR3 length equals 14 residues. V dropped 6 bases and J dropped 8; count of bases not matched to a gene: 6.

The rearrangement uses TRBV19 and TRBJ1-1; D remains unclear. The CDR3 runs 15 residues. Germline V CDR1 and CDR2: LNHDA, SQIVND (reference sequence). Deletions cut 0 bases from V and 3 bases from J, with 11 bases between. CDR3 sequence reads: CASSIDPGADTEAFF. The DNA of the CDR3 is TGTGCCAGTAGTATAGATCCGGGCGCCGACACTGAAGCTTTCTTT.

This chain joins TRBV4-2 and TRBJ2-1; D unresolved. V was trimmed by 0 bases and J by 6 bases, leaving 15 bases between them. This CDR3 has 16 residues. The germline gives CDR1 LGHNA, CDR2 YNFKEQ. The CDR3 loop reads CASSQDFGLLGNEQFF. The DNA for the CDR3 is TGTGCCAGCAGCCAAGATTTTGGTTTATTGGGCAATGAGCAGTTCTTC.

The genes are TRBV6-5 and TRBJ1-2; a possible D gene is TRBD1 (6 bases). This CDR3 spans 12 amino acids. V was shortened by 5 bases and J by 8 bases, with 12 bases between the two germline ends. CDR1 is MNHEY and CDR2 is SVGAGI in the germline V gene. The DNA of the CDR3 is TGTGCCAGCAGTCAACCTCAGGGGGGCTACACCTTC. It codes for CASSQPQGGYTF.

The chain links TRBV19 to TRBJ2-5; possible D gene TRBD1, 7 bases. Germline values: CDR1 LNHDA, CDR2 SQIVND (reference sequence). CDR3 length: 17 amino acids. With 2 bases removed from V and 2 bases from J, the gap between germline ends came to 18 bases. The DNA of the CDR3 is TGTGCCAGTAGTATATTAGGGAGGACAGGTTCTCAAGAGACCCAGTACTTC. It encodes CASSILGRTGSQETQYF.

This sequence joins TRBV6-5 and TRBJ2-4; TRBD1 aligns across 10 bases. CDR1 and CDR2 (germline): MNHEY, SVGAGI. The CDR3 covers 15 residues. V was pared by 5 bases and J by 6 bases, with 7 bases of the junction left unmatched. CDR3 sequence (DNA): TGTGCCAGCAGTCCCGCGGACAGGGGGAGAAACATTCAGTACTTC. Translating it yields CASSPADRGRNIQYF.